The 13 T cell receptor beta chains below come from one sample, sequenced in a study of blood T cell repertoires in COVID-19. Generated by immunoSEQ multiplex PCR, the TCRdb table keeps only in-frame clones and is missing some. The sample records hundreds of thousands of clones, nearly 90% being singletons. The source material was peripheral blood. The receptors derive from a woman aged 25 to 45 with COVID-19, enrolled during active disease.

The rearrangement uses TRBV5-1 and TRBJ2-1, with D possibly TRBD1 on 5 matching bases. Per the germline V gene, CDR1 is SGHRS and CDR2 is YFSETQ. V lost 0 bases, J lost 8 bases, and 18 bases lay in between. The CDR3 consists of 16 residues. This chain's CDR3 is CASSLDYQGRKYEQFF. CDR3 coding DNA: TGCGCCAGCAGCTTGGATTACCAGGGAAGGAAGTATGAGCAGTTCTTC.

The table lists this clone with a few counts. The V call is TRBV15, the J call TRBJ2-3; TRBD2 agrees at 11 bases. CDR1 is LNHNV, CDR2 YYDKDF, per germline (reference sequence). This CDR3 has 18 amino acids. With 0 bases clipped from V and 2 bases from J, the junction kept 7 bases outside the gene matches. The DNA for the CDR3 is TGTGCCACCAGCAGAGATGGGGCTAGCGGGGGGCCCACAGATACGCAGTATTTT. It yields the protein CATSRDGASGGPTDTQYF.

The chain uses TRBV6-5 and TRBJ2-2, with 7 bases identical to TRBD1. Germline V gives CDR1 MNHEY, CDR2 SVGAGI. V trimming: 4 bases; J trimming: 4 bases; junction bases outside the gene matches: 6. The length of the CDR3 is 15 residues. CDR3: CASSFTGTATGELFF. The CDR3 nucleotides are TGTGCCAGCAGTTTCACCGGGACAGCCACCGGGGAGCTGTTTTTT.

CDR3 sequence: CASSDRESIYEQYF. The DNA for the CDR3 is TGTGCCAGCAGTGACAGGGAGTCCATCTACGAGCAGTACTTC. The chain has TRBV27 and TRBJ2-7, with TRBD1 identical over 7 bases. J was trimmed by 3 bases and V by 5 bases; bases with no gene match: 7. The CDR3 contains 14 residues. Germline V CDR1 and CDR2: MNHEY, SMNVEV (reference sequence).

J is TRBJ1-1 and V is TRBV19; unclear D gene. The CDR3 has 15 residues. V was cut by 0 bases and J by 4 bases, with 12 bases left in between. Looked up from germline, CDR1 is LNHDA and CDR2 is SQIVND (reference sequence). This CDR3 reads CASSIDFTASTEAFF. In DNA form, the CDR3 reads TGTGCCAGTAGTATAGATTTCACAGCCAGCACTGAAGCTTTCTTT.

The chain links TRBV11-3 to TRBJ2-7; 7 bases are a match to TRBD2. The CDR3 covers 13 residues. Germline loops: CDR1 SGHNT, CDR2 YENEEA. With V trimmed by 6 bases and J by 5 bases, 7 bases remained unmatched. The CDR3 region has the DNA TGTGCCAGCAGAACAGCGGGGTCCCACGAGCAGTACTTC. Translated, it gives CASRTAGSHEQYF.

A single count supports this clone. CDR3 DNA: TGTGCCAGCAGCTCAGGGGCGGGTATGCCGGACACTGAAGCTTTCTTT. Translation gives CASSSGAGMPDTEAFF. This chain links TRBV9 with TRBJ1-1, with a weak D call TRBD1 (6 bases). This CDR3 spans 16 amino acids. Trimming removed 4 bases at V and 3 bases at J, with 19 bases between. Looked up from germline, CDR1 is SGDLS and CDR2 is YYNGEE.

This clone has only one observation. The chain combines TRBV28 with TRBJ1-3; the D gene is possibly TRBD1 (6 bases). Trimming pared 3 bases from V and 4 bases from J, leaving 13 bases between. The CDR3 covers 15 residues. Germline CDR1 and CDR2: MDHEN and SYDVKM. The DNA of the CDR3 is TGTGCCAGCAGTTTGGGGGGGCTGGGGGGAAACACCATATATTTT. Translated, it gives CASSLGGLGGNTIYF. The entire variable domain, with the rest obtained from reference TRBV28 and TRBJ1-3, is as follows: DVKVTQSSRYLVKRTGEKVFLECVQDMDHENMFWYRQDPGLGLRLIYFSYDVKMKEKGDIPEGYSVSREKKERFSLILESASTNQTSMYLCASSLGGLGGNTIYFGEGSWLTVV.

The chain has TRBV5-1 and TRBJ2-1; 9 bases are shared with TRBD2. Germline CDR1 SGHRS, CDR2 YFSETQ. The CDR3 contains 14 residues. The V segment lost 0 bases and the J segment 9 bases; nucleotides outside the gene matches: 4. The CDR3, as DNA: TGCGCCAGCAGCTTGGGGGGACTAGCAGCTGAGCAGTTCTTC. It yields the protein CASSLGGLAAEQFF.

J is TRBJ1-2 and V is TRBV4-3, with D uncertain. This CDR3 has 15 amino acids. The V and J ends lost 5 bases and 2 bases respectively, with 15 bases between them. Germline CDR1 reads LGHNA; CDR2 reads YSLEER. The CDR3 DNA sequence: TGCGCCAGCAGCATTGGAGGAGCCCACAACTATGGCTACACCTTC. Its translation: CASSIGGAHNYGYTF.

The chain carries TRBV28 and TRBJ1-2, with 11 bases matching TRBD1. The length of the CDR3 is 15 residues. V shed 2 bases, J shed 8 bases, and the junction held 7 bases outside the gene matches. The germline CDR1 and CDR2 sequences are MDHEN and SYDVKM. The CDR3 DNA follows: TGTGCCAGCAGTTTAACCGGACAGGGGGCGCGAGGCTACACCTTC. As protein: CASSLTGQGARGYTF.

This chain connects TRBV6-5 to TRBJ1-1; 7 nucleotides match TRBD1. The germline CDR1 and CDR2 sequences are MNHEY and SVGAGI. J was trimmed by 4 bases and V by 10 bases; bases with no gene match: 15. The CDR3 extends over 15 amino acids. Here the CDR3 reads CATLLAGTAVTEAFF. Written as DNA, the CDR3 is TGTGCCACCCTACTGGCCGGGACAGCTGTCACTGAAGCTTTCTTT.

This clone was counted a few times. This rearrangement joins TRBV6-2 or TRBV6-3 to TRBJ1-1; the D gene is possibly TRBD1 (6 bases). The germline gives CDR1 MNHEY, CDR2 SVGEGT. The V and J ends lost 6 bases and 5 bases respectively, with 16 bases between them. This CDR3 comprises 14 residues. The CDR3 is CASSRWGLRTEAFF. The CDR3 DNA reads as TGTGCCAGCAGCCGGTGGGGGCTAAGAACTGAAGCTTTCTTT.